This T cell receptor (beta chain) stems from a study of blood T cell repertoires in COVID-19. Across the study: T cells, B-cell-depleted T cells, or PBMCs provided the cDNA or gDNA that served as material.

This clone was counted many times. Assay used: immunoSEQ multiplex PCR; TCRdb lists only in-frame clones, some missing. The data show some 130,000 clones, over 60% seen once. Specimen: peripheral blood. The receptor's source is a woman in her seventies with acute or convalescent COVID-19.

Here the CDR3 reads CASSSQGLTGELFF. The CDR3 DNA reads TGTGCCAGCAGTTCCCAGGGCCTCACCGGGGAGCTGTTTTTT. J is TRBJ2-2 and V is TRBV28; D may be TRBD1 (5 bases). V was cut by 4 bases and J by 4 bases, with 10 bases left in between. The CDR3 extends over 14 amino acids. CDR1 MDHEN and CDR2 SYDVKM come from the germline V gene.